This entry describes one TCR beta chain. Its antigen is not known. One end of the junction varies from germline; a read error may be responsible. Once obtained from cultured CD4+ T cells, the DNA was sequenced using the Oncomine TCR Beta short-read assay. TCRdb re-called the PCR reads with MiXCR, one entry per CDR3 protein. The sample holds around 23,000 distinct CDR3 sequences; 43% are singletons and the top ten take approximately 5.4%. Specified time point: late sampling 161 to 241 days after vaccination in a few convalescent patients. As for treatment: approximately nine-day PBMC culture with coronavirus spike peptide pools or control peptides (ViraFEST assay). CDR3 length: 13 residues. CDR1 is LNHDA and CDR2 is SQIVND in the germline V gene (reference sequence). These data are taken from a study of vaccination and CD4 T cells after COVID-19.

This rearrangement joins TRBV19 to TRBJ1-1, with D tentatively TRBD1 (6 bases). This clonotype was obtained from a human donor who had recovered from COVID-19. The source material was CD4+ T cells from blood, cultured in vitro, sampled about 7 months after SARS-CoV-2 vaccination. The CDR3 loop is CASRWTVNTETFF. The CDR3 bases are TGTGCCAGTAGGTGGACAGTGAACACTGAAACTTTCTTT.